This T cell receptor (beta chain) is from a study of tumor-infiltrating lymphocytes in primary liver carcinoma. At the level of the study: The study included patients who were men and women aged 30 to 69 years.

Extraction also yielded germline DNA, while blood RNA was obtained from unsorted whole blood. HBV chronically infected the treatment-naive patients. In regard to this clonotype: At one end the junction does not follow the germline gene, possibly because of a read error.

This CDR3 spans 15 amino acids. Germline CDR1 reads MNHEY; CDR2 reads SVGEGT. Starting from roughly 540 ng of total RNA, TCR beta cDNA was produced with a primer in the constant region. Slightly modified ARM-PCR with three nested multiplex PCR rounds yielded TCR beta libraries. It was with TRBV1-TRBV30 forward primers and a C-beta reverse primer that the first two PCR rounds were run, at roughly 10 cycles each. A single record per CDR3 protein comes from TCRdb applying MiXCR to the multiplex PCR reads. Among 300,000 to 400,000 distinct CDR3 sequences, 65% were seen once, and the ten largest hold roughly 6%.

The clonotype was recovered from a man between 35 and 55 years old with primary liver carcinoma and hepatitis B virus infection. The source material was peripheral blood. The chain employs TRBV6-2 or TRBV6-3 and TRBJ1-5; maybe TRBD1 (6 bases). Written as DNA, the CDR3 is TGTGTCAGCAGTTTGGACAGTTATATCAATCAGTCCCAGCATTTT. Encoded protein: CVSSLDSYINQSQHF.